This T cell receptor beta chain was retrieved from a study of T cell responses to AZD1222 COVID-19 vaccine. The wider study: Recipients boosted at about 4 weeks or about 12 weeks are pooled.

Per germline, CDR1 MNHEY and CDR2 SMNVEV (reference sequence). The CDR3 consists of 14 residues. Losses at the gene ends were 6 bases for V and 7 bases for J; bases not matched to a gene: 11. A remark on this clone: The antigen remains undetermined.

Regarding the study as a whole: Sampling that yielded the repertoires occurred only after the peak T cell response. Two AZD1222 administrations were followed by greater Spike-specific TCR breadth and depth.

Sequenced by immunoSEQ multiplex PCR; TCRdb stores in-frame clones only, minus some. The sample carries about 120,000 clones, 91% recorded once. Material: peripheral blood, obtained on day 0 of AZD1222 vaccination. The chain joins TRBV27 to TRBJ2-7; 8 positions agree with TRBD1. The receptor was isolated from an adult in good health. CDR3 nucleotides: TGTGCCAGCAGCGCCGGGACAGGCCTGTCTGAGCAGTACTTC. Its translation is CASSAGTGLSEQYF.